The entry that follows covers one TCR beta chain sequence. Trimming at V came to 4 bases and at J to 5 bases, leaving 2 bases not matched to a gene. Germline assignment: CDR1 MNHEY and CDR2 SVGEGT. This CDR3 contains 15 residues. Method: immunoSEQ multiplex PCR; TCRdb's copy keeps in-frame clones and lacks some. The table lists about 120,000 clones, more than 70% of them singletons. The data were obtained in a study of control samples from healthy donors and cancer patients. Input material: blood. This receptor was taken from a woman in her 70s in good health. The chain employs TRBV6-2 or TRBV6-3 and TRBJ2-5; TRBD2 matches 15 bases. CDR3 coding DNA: TGTGCCAGCAGTTGGACTAGCGGGGGGGCGGAGACCCAGTACTTC. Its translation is CASSWTSGGAETQYF.